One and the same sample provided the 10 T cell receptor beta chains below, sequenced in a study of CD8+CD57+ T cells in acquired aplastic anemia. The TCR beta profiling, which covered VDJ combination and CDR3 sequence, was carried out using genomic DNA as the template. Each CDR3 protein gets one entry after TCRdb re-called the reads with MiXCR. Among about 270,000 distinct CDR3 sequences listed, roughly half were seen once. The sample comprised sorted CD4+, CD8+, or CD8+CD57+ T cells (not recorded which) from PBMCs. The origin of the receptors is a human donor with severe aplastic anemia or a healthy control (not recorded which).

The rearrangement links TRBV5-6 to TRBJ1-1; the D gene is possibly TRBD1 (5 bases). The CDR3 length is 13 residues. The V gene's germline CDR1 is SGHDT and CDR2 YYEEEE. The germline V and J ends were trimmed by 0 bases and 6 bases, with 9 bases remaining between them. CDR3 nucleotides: TGTGCCAGCAGCTTGGTGGGGCCTTCTGAAGCTTTCTTT. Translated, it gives CASSLVGPSEAFF.

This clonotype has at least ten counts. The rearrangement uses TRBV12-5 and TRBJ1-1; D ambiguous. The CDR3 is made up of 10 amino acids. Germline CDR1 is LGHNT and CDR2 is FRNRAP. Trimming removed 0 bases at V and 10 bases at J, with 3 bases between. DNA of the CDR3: TGTGCTAGTGGTTTGGTGCGAGCTTTCTTT. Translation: CASGLVRAFF.

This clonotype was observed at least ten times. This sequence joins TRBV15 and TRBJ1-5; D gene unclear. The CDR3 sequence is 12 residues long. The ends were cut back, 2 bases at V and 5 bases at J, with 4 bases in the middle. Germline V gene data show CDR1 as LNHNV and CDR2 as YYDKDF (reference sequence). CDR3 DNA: TGTGCCACCAGCAGACCAGATCAGCCCCAGCATTTT. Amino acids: CATSRPDQPQHF.

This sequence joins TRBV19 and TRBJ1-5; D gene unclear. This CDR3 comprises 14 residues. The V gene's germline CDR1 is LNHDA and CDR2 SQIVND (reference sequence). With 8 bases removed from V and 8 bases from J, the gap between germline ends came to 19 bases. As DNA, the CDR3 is TGTGCCAGTGTTCAAACCTGGGCCGATAAGCCCCAGCATTTT. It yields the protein CASVQTWADKPQHF.

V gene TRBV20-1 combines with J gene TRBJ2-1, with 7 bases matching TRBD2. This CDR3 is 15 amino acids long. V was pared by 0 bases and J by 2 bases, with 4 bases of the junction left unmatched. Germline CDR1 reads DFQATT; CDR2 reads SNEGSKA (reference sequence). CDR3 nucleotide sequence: TGCAGTGCTAGAGAGGCGGGAGCTACCTACAATGAGCAGTTCTTC. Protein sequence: CSAREAGATYNEQFF.

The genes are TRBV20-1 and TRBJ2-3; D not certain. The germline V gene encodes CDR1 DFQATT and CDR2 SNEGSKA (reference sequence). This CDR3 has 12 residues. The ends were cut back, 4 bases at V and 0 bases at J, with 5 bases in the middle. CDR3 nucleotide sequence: TGCAGTGCTATGGCTAGCACAGATACGCAGTATTTT. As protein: CSAMASTDTQYF.

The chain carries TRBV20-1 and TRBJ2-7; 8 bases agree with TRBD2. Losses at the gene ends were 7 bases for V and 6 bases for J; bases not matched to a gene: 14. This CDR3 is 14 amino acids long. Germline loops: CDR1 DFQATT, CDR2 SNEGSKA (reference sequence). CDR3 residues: CSVSAGREVAEQYF. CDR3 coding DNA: TGCAGTGTCAGCGCGGGGCGGGAGGTGGCCGAGCAGTACTTC.

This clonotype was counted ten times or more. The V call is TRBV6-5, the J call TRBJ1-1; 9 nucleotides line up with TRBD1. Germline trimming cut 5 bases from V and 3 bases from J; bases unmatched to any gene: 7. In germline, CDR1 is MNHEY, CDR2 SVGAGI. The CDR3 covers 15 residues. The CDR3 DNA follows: TGTGCCAGCAGTGACAGGGGGAATAGAGACACTGAAGCTTTCTTT. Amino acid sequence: CASSDRGNRDTEAFF.

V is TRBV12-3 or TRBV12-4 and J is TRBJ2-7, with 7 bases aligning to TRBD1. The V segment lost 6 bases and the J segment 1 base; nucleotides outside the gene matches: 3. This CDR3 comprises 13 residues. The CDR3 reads CASRRTGSYEQYF. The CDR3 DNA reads TGTGCCAGCAGAAGGACAGGTTCCTACGAGCAGTACTTC.

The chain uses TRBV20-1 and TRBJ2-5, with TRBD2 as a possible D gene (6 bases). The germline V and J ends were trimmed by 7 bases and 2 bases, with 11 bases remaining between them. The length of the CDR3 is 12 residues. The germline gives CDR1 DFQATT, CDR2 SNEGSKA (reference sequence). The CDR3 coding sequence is TGCAGTGTCCCGACTAGACAAGAGACCCAGTACTTC. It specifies CSVPTRQETQYF.